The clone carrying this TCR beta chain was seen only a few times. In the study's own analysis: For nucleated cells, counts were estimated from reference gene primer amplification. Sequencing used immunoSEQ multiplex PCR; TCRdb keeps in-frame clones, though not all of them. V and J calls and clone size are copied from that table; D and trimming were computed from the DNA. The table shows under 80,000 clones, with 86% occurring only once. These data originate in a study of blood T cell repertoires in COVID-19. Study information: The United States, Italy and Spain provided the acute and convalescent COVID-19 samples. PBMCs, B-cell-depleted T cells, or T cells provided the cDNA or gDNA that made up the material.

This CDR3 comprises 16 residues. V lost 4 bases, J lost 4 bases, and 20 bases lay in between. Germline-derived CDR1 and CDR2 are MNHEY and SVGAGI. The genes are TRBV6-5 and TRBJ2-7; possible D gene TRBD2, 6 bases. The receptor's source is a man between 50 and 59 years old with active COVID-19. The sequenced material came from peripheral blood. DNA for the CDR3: TGTGCCAGCAGTTCCGGCACGGGACGGGGGAGGTACGAGCAGTACTTC. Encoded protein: CASSSGTGRGRYEQYF.